The entry below describes one TCR beta chain. The CDR3 runs to 17 residues. Germline loops: CDR1 SGHDN, CDR2 FVKESK. The ends lost 4 bases at V and 3 bases at J; junction bases unmatched: 7. The data were obtained in a study of regulatory dendritic cells for organ transplantation. Profiling relied on immunoSEQ multiplex PCR, and the TCRdb table lists in-frame clones only, not all of them. The sample carries roughly 27,000 clones, 75% to 80% recorded once. This TCR derives from a human donor in good health. The V call is TRBV14, the J call TRBJ2-2; 11 bases are shared with TRBD2. What was sequenced was memory CD4+ T cells from blood. Subset denoted: CD45RO+ memory T cells. The CDR3 DNA reads TGTGCCAGCAGCCTCCGGACTAGCGGGCTGTACACCGGGGAGCTGTTTTTT. This codes for CASSLRTSGLYTGELFF.